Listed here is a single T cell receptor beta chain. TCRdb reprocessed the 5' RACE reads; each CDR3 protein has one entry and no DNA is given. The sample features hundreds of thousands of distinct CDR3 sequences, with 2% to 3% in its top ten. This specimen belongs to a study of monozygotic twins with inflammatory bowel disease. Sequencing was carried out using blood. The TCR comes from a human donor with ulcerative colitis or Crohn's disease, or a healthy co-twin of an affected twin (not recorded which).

CDR3 loop: CASGIAGGSSTDTQYF. The genes are TRBV12-3 or TRBV12-4 and TRBJ2-3; with no DNA, the TCRdb D assignment of TRBD1 cannot be verified. This CDR3 has 16 amino acids.